These 29 T cell receptor beta chains were sequenced from one sample in a study of cytomegalovirus exposure and HLA in healthy donors. 60 Vbeta and 13 Jbeta primers were used in PCR. Clones were sequenced by immunoSEQ multiplex PCR, and TCRdb holds only the in-frame ones, with some missing. This sample has 95,000 to 150,000 clones, with about three fifths found just once. The sequenced sample consisted of PBMCs. The receptor source for this set is a woman in her thirties or forties in good health and CMV-seropositive.

In its sample, this clone was seen once. V is TRBV7-9 and J is TRBJ1-1; D is uncertain. The CDR3 is 14 amino acids. Germline CDR1 reads SEHNR; CDR2 reads FQNEAQ (reference sequence). Trimming cost V 4 bases and J 5 bases, with 14 bases left between them. CDR3 in amino acids: CASSSRREQTEAFF. The CDR3, as DNA: TGTGCCAGCAGCTCTCGGAGAGAGCAAACTGAAGCTTTCTTT.

This clone was recorded only once. The rearrangement uses TRBV19 and TRBJ2-1, with D perhaps matching TRBD2 (6 bases). CDR1 and CDR2 from the germline V gene are LNHDA and SQIVND (reference sequence). V was trimmed by 7 bases and J by 8 bases, leaving 15 bases between them. The CDR3 is 13 residues long. CDR3 region: CASKQQGGDEQFF. In nucleotides, the CDR3 is TGTGCCAGTAAGCAGCAGGGCGGGGATGAGCAGTTCTTC.

The sample holds a few counts of this clone. This sequence joins TRBV2 and TRBJ1-5; D is perhaps TRBD1 (6 bases). CDR1 and CDR2 from the germline V gene are SNHLY and FYNNEI. The V end was cut by 6 bases, the J end by 5 bases, with 11 bases between. The CDR3 totals 13 residues. CDR3 bases: TGTGCCAGCAGCGGGGGGGCCTATCAGCCCCAGCATTTT. Translating gives CASSGGAYQPQHF.

The rearrangement links TRBV5-1 to TRBJ2-7, with TRBD1 matching 8 bases. Germline V CDR1 and CDR2: SGHRS, YFSETQ. Trimming removed 1 base from V and 0 bases from J; junction bases left unmatched: 3. This CDR3 has 15 amino acids. The CDR3 region is CASSLWTGRSYEQYF. DNA of the CDR3: TGCGCCAGCAGCTTGTGGACAGGGCGCTCCTACGAGCAGTACTTC.

J is TRBJ1-1 and V is TRBV5-1; D might be TRBD1 (5 bases). Germline V CDR1 and CDR2: SGHRS, YFSETQ. The length of the CDR3 is 14 residues. V lost 0 bases and J 6 bases, leaving 12 bases between the germline ends. The CDR3 DNA sequence: TGCGCCAGCAGCTTGGTAACAGGAGGGGCTGAAGCTTTCTTT. Protein product: CASSLVTGGAEAFF.

The chain has TRBV5-1 and TRBJ2-1; 13 nucleotides agree with TRBD2. Trimming at V came to 4 bases and at J to 8 bases, leaving 6 bases not matched to a gene. Per the germline V gene, CDR1 is SGHRS and CDR2 is YFSETQ. The CDR3 loop spans 15 amino acids. The DNA for the CDR3 is TGCGCCAGCAGCCTTAGGACTAGCGGGGGCCATGAGCAGTTCTTC. It specifies CASSLRTSGGHEQFF.

The gene calls are TRBV5-6 and TRBJ1-2; D is unclear. Trimming pared 0 bases from V and 0 bases from J, leaving 6 bases between. Germline V gene sequence: CDR1 SGHDT, CDR2 YYEEEE. CDR3 length equals 14 residues. CDR3 nucleotides: TGTGCCAGCAGCTTGGATGGAGCTAACTATGGCTACACCTTC. Amino acids: CASSLDGANYGYTF.

The rearrangement joins TRBV6-1 to TRBJ2-5; D is possibly TRBD2 (5 bases). The CDR3 length is 14 residues. Germline CDR1 reads MNHNS; CDR2 reads SASEGT. V lost 2 bases, J lost 5 bases, and 12 bases lay in between. CDR3 loop: CASSEPGSWETQYF. CDR3 DNA: TGTGCCAGCAGTGAACCGGGGTCTTGGGAGACCCAGTACTTC.

This chain uses TRBV14 with TRBJ2-5; TRBD2 agrees at 10 bases. This CDR3 has 15 amino acids. Losses at the gene ends were 1 base for V and 4 bases for J; bases not matched to a gene: 3. Germline-derived CDR1 and CDR2 are SGHDN and FVKESK. This CDR3 reads CASSQGRTSGETQYF. DNA of the CDR3: TGTGCCAGCAGCCAAGGTAGGACTAGCGGAGAGACCCAGTACTTC.

V and J are TRBV5-1 and TRBJ1-2; perhaps TRBD1 as D (5 bases). The V end was cut by 0 bases, the J end by 2 bases, with 14 bases between. In germline, CDR1 is SGHRS, CDR2 YFSETQ. The CDR3 runs 16 residues. CDR3 nucleotides: TGCGCCAGCAGCTTGGGCCCCCCGACAGAGAACTATGGCTACACCTTC. This translates into CASSLGPPTENYGYTF.

This clone was detected a few times. The chain combines TRBV7-2 with TRBJ2-1; tentatively, D is TRBD1 (5 bases). Between the trimmed V and J ends, which lost 4 bases and 6 bases, there was a span of 10 bases. The germline CDR1 and CDR2 sequences are SGHTA and FQGNSA. The CDR3 sequence is 13 residues long. CDR3 coding DNA: TGTGCCAGCAGCTACAGGCCCTCCAATGAGCAGTTCTTC. As protein: CASSYRPSNEQFF.

The gene calls are TRBV19 and TRBJ1-3; 11 bases line up with TRBD1. V shed 3 bases and J 4 bases; nucleotides not matched to a gene: 8. The CDR3 covers 17 residues. The germline V gene encodes CDR1 LNHDA and CDR2 SQIVND (reference sequence). This CDR3 is CASSISGQGASGNTIYF. The CDR3 DNA reads as TGTGCCAGTAGTATTAGCGGACAGGGGGCTTCCGGAAACACCATATATTTT.

V and J are TRBV27 and TRBJ1-2; TRBD1 is a possible D gene (6 bases). The CDR3 length is 13 residues. Trimming took 6 bases from V and 4 from J, leaving 12 bases between them. Germline V gene lookup returns CDR1 MNHEY and CDR2 SMNVEV (reference sequence). Written as DNA, the CDR3 is TGTGCCAGCAGCGACAGGTCTACCTATGGCTACACCTTC. As protein: CASSDRSTYGYTF.

The genes are TRBV28 and TRBJ2-4; no definite D call. The V end lost 5 bases, the J end lost 5 bases, and 10 bases lay between the germline ends. The CDR3 covers 13 residues. CDR1 is MDHEN, CDR2 SYDVKM, per germline. The CDR3 DNA is TGTGCCAGCAGTATTCGTAGCCAAAACATTCAGTACTTC. Amino acids: CASSIRSQNIQYF.

Only a few counts were recorded for this clone. The genes are TRBV5-1 and TRBJ2-1; perhaps TRBD2 as D (5 bases). The CDR3 has 15 residues. Germline lookup yields CDR1 SGHRS and CDR2 YFSETQ. V gave up 5 bases and J gave up 2 bases, with 14 bases separating them. The CDR3 DNA is TGCGCCAGCAGTTTCTCCACCGGGGCCTACAATGAGCAGTTCTTC. Translated: CASSFSTGAYNEQFF.

In its sample, this clone was seen once. J is TRBJ1-5 and V is TRBV9; 11 bases line up with TRBD1. This CDR3 is 15 amino acids long. Germline values: CDR1 SGDLS, CDR2 YYNGEE. J lost 4 bases, V lost 5 bases, and 5 bases had no gene match. The CDR3 region is CASRGGQGGNQPQHF. The CDR3 coding sequence is TGTGCCAGCAGGGGGGGACAGGGGGGGAATCAGCCCCAGCATTTT. The full variable domain, with the rest looked up from reference TRBV9 and TRBJ1-5, is DSGVTQTPKHLITATGQRVTLRCSPRSGDLSVYWYQQSLDQGLQFLIQYYNGEERAKGNILERFSAQQFPDLHSELNLSSLELGDSALYFCASRGGQGGNQPQHFGDGTRLSIL.

This clone was seen a handful of times. This chain links TRBV7-9 with TRBJ2-7, with D maybe TRBD2 (5 bases). The germline V gene encodes CDR1 SEHNR and CDR2 FQNEAQ (reference sequence). The V gene lost 5 bases and the J gene lost 1 base, with 12 bases spanning the gap. The CDR3 is 14 amino acids. In DNA, the CDR3 is TGTGCCAGCAGCCCCCGCAGCGGTTCCTACGAGCAGTACTTC. It yields the protein CASSPRSGSYEQYF.

The chain employs TRBV7-9 and TRBJ2-1; 11 nucleotides match TRBD1. The CDR3 sequence is 14 residues long. The germline V gene encodes CDR1 SEHNR and CDR2 FQNEAQ (reference sequence). The V segment lost 6 bases and the J segment 9 bases; nucleotides outside the gene matches: 7. The CDR3 here is CASSGTGGRGEQFF. The DNA of the CDR3 is TGTGCCAGCAGTGGGACAGGGGGTCGGGGTGAGCAGTTCTTC.

In DNA form, the CDR3 reads TGCAGCGTTGAGTCGCGGGGCGGAGACTCTGGGGCCAACGTCCTGACTTTC. It codes for CSVESRGGDSGANVLTF. The chain uses TRBV29-1 and TRBJ2-6; possible D gene TRBD2, 6 bases. V was clipped by 3 bases and J by 0 bases, with 15 bases between them. The CDR3 has 17 amino acids. In germline, CDR1 is SQVTM, CDR2 ANQGSEA.

The chain couples TRBV5-3 to TRBJ2-3; TRBD2 agrees at 12 bases. TRBV5-3 is designated an ORF whose function remains uncertain. This CDR3 is built from 18 residues. The V and J ends lost 1 base and 1 base, in that order; junction bases with no gene match: 7. DNA of the CDR3: TGTGCCAGAAGCTTGCGGCTAGCGGGGGGGCCTGGCACAGATACGCAGTATTTT. Protein product: CARSLRLAGGPGTDTQYF.

This chain uses TRBV10-1 with TRBJ2-1; D unclear. Germline V gene data show CDR1 as WNHNN and CDR2 as SYGVQD (reference sequence). V was shortened by 3 bases and J by 0 bases, with 12 bases between the two germline ends. This CDR3 is built from 16 residues. This chain's CDR3 is CASSELAESSYNEQFF. The CDR3 DNA follows: TGCGCCAGCAGTGAATTGGCGGAAAGCTCCTACAATGAGCAGTTCTTC.

The chain couples TRBV19 to TRBJ2-7, with D perhaps matching TRBD2 (5 bases). With 5 bases removed from V and 0 bases from J, the gap between germline ends came to 14 bases. The germline V gene has CDR1 LNHDA and CDR2 SQIVND (reference sequence). The CDR3 covers 15 residues. The CDR3 nucleotides are TGTGCCAGTAGTCCCGACCGGGGAAGCTCCTACGAGCAGTACTTC. This gives the protein CASSPDRGSSYEQYF. Full variable domain (outside the CDR3, taken from reference TRBV19 and TRBJ2-7): DGGITQSPKYLFRKEGQNVTLSCEQNLNHDAMYWYRQDPGQGLRLIYYSQIVNDFQKGDIAEGYSVSREKKESFPLTVTSAQKNPTAFYLCASSPDRGSSYEQYFGPGTRLTVT.

The chain has TRBV7-6 and TRBJ1-2, with 8 bases lining up with TRBD1. Germline CDR1 is SGHVS and CDR2 is FNYEAQ. This CDR3 has 15 residues. V shed 4 bases, J shed 6 bases, and the junction held 10 bases outside the gene matches. The CDR3 DNA is TGTGCCAGCAGCTCTGGACAGGGAATACGGGATGGCTACACCTTC. This translates into CASSSGQGIRDGYTF.

V and J are TRBV6-4 and TRBJ2-3, with 7 bases aligning to TRBD2. Germline-derived CDR1 and CDR2 are MRHNA and SNTAGT. The CDR3 runs to 15 residues. The V segment lost 4 bases and the J segment 4 bases; nucleotides outside the gene matches: 8. Here the CDR3 DNA reads TGTGCCAGCAGTGCACGCGGGAGTGGCGCAGATACGCAGTATTTT. Translated, it gives CASSARGSGADTQYF.

This chain links TRBV2 with TRBJ1-2, with no clear D. The CDR3 has 14 residues. Germline CDR1 and CDR2: SNHLY and FYNNEI. Trimming pared 5 bases from V and 5 bases from J, leaving 15 bases between. The CDR3 DNA follows: TGTGCCAGCAGTAGTACCGGGAGTGGGTATGGCTACACCTTC. Residues: CASSSTGSGYGYTF.

This chain joins TRBV27 and TRBJ1-5, with D possibly matching TRBD1 (5 bases). Trimming shortened V by 6 bases and J by 6 bases, and 18 bases separated the two germline ends. The germline gives CDR1 MNHEY, CDR2 SMNVEV (reference sequence). The CDR3 consists of 15 residues. Here the CDR3 reads CASRTSGLGLQPQHF. CDR3 DNA: TGTGCCAGCAGAACCTCGGGACTGGGACTTCAGCCCCAGCATTTT.

This chain joins TRBV6-6 and TRBJ1-2; D unresolved. The CDR3 covers 15 residues. The germline V and J ends were trimmed by 11 bases and 3 bases, with 22 bases remaining between them. Germline-derived CDR1 and CDR2 are MNHNY and SVGAGI (reference sequence). The CDR3 region is CAGGSLGAEDYGYTF. The CDR3 nucleotides are TGTGCCGGAGGGAGCTTGGGCGCTGAGGACTATGGCTACACCTTC.

The chain carries TRBV25-1 and TRBJ2-1; D unresolved. The CDR3 has 14 amino acids. V gave up 0 bases and J gave up 4 bases, with 7 bases separating them. From germline, CDR1 is MGHDK and CDR2 SYGVNS. Here the CDR3 DNA reads TGTGCCAGCAGTGAATATTCGTTTTACAATGAGCAGTTCTTC. Its protein is CASSEYSFYNEQFF.

This chain joins TRBV29-1 and TRBJ1-1; weak D call: TRBD1 (5 bases). Germline loops: CDR1 SQVTM, CDR2 ANQGSEA. Between the trimmed V and J ends, which lost 6 bases and 2 bases, there was a span of 16 bases. The CDR3 has 14 amino acids. The CDR3 DNA reads TGCAGCGTCGCCGGAACAGGACCCAACACTGAAGCTTTCTTT. The encoded protein is CSVAGTGPNTEAFF.